The text below deals with one T cell receptor (beta chain). The clone's antigen remains unknown. Base qualities were left out, and no much larger clone turns up one base away. The method was the immunoSEQ multiplex PCR assay. RNA was extracted from all samples and reverse transcribed into cDNA as template for TCR sequencing. First-strand cDNA was synthesized using SuperScript III with a 2:1 mix of oligo-dT and random hexamers. A synthetic immune receptor repertoire was used to assess amplification bias, and residual bias was removed computationally. As for the original processing: Raw reads were preprocessed for error removal, and CDR3 was defined according to IMGT conventions as running from the conserved cysteine to phenylalanine. To get clonality, Shannon entropy was normalized by log2 of the number of productive unique TCRs and the result was subtracted from 1. CD4 or CD8 identity of scalp clones was inferred by cross-referencing scalp TCRbeta sequences with sorted blood CD4 and CD8 repertoires. Not all clones reach the TCRdb copy of this immuneACCESS table, which keeps in-frame sequences only. Checked studies attribute under half of the gap to unresolved V genes and leave the rest unexplained. V and J calls plus clone size are reproduced from that table; the DNA served to infer D and trimming. The sample has some 200,000 clones on record, approximately 60% of them singletons. The ten biggest clones cover under 5% of the sample.

Trimming takes 5 bases from V and 7 bases from J, and the germline ends sit 9 bases apart. Measured from the cysteine to the phenylalanine, the CDR3 is 13 residues long. CDR3 DNA only is kept here, 39 bases in frame from base 1. Via the germline V gene, CDR1 is MNHEY and CDR2 SVGAGI. This entry belongs to a study of CD8+ T cells in alopecia areata (dated by TCRdb to about 2018). In terms of the full investigation: In both human patients and the C3H/HeJ mouse model, the study applied high-throughput TCRbeta sequencing to look at T cell clonal expansion in alopecia areata. Human TCRbeta sequencing covered scalp tissue and sorted CD4+ and CD8+ peripheral blood T cells from patchy and totalis/universalis alopecia areata patients and healthy controls. Clonality in the scalp was compared among normal scalp (n=4), patchy alopecia areata scalp (n=8), and alopecia totalis/universalis scalp (n=8). RNA was extracted with the PAXgene miRNA kit for fixed scalp, the miRNeasy kit for PBMCs, and the RNeasy kit for mouse skin. immunoSEQ multiplex PCR using 35 Vbeta forward primers and 13 Jbeta reverse primers was used to amplify TCRbeta CDR3 regions.

Results and caveats for the whole study, not just this receptor: Scalp TCR repertoire analysis is complicated because resident alphabeta T cells in normal human skin are also sequenced, whereas mouse skin is dominated by gammadelta T cells. TCR sequences shared between patients were less clear than in mice, possibly partly because of HLA diversity in the patient population. Compared with normal scalp, lesional scalp had higher clonality and more expanded CD8+ clones, particularly in alopecia totalis/universalis, a pattern that suggests antigenic drive.

PBMCs were isolated by density centrifugation and stained for CD3, CD4 and CD8, and CD4+ and CD8+ T cells were sorted on a FACSAria. Scalp biopsies and blood samples were obtained from unaffected controls. Recombination joined TRBV6-5 with TRBJ1-6, with the D segment identity uncertain. This sequence was found in a human donor in good health. The sequencing input was CD8+ T cells sorted from blood. CDR3 loop: CASSEAENSPLHF. The nucleotides are TGTGCCAGCAGTGAAGCGGAGAATTCACCCCTCCACTTT.